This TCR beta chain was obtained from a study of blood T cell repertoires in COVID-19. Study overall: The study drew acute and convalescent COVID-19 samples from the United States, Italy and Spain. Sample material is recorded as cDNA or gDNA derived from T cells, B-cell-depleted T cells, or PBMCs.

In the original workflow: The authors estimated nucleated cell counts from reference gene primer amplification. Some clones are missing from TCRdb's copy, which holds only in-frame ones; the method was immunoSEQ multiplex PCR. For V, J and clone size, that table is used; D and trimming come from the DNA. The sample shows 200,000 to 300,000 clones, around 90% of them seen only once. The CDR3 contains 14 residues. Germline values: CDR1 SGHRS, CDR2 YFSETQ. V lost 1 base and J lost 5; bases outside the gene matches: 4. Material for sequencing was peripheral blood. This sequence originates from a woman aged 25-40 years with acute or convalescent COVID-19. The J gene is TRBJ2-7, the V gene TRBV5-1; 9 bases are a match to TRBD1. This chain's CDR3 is CASSLNTGGDEQYF. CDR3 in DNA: TGCGCCAGCAGCTTGAATACAGGGGGCGACGAGCAGTACTTC.